The rows below give T cell receptor beta chains drawn from one sample of a study of Ad26.COV2.S vaccination and SARS-CoV-2 variants. Assay: immunoSEQ multiplex PCR; the TCRdb copy retains only in-frame clones and omits some. The profile covers a few hundred thousand clones, with approximately 87% appearing a single time and 5% to 6.5% taken by the ten largest. The sequenced sample was peripheral blood, obtained in a trial of Ad26.COV2.S vaccine versus placebo. The receptors derive from a person between 18 and 65 years old who received the Ad26.COV2.S COVID-19 vaccine or a placebo. Each CDR3 is given with its conserved first and last residue.

V gene: TRBV7-9
J gene: TRBJ1-2
CDR3 protein: CASSLNAEGVDGYTF

V gene: TRBV6-6
J gene: TRBJ1-5
CDR3 protein: CASRDREGRGNQPQHF

V gene: TRBV19
J gene: TRBJ2-7
CDR3 protein: CASSSSYEQYF

V gene: TRBV19
J gene: TRBJ1-5
CDR3 protein: CASSTLQGPTSMRAQHF

V gene: TRBV7-8
J gene: TRBJ1-2
CDR3 protein: CASSVGGPGEDSYGYTF

V gene: TRBV6-6
J gene: TRBJ2-3
CDR3 protein: CASRNSGAGTDTQYF

V gene: TRBV5-1
J gene: TRBJ1-1
CDR3 protein: CASSLEQDTEAFF

V gene: TRBV18
J gene: TRBJ1-5
CDR3 protein: CASSPPPGDQPQHF

V gene: TRBV6-5
J gene: TRBJ1-2
CDR3 protein: CASSYSSAGPYGYTF

V gene: TRBV19
J gene: TRBJ2-6
CDR3 protein: CASRPMTGQSGANVLTF

V gene: TRBV11-2
J gene: TRBJ1-6
CDR3 protein: CASSSESGRLNSPLHF

V gene: TRBV24-1
J gene: TRBJ2-3
CDR3 protein: CATSPPGTGRPDTQYF

V gene: TRBV7-9
J gene: TRBJ1-5
CDR3 protein: CASSPDNSNQPQHF

V gene: TRBV12-3/TRBV12-4
J gene: TRBJ2-5
CDR3 protein: CASSSLGQETQYF

V gene: TRBV1
J gene: TRBJ2-2
CDR3 protein: CTSSQDRGGKALNTGELFF

V gene: TRBV3-1/TRBV3-2
J gene: TRBJ2-2
CDR3 protein: CASSLRDGIGGELFF

V gene: TRBV2
J gene: TRBJ2-3
CDR3 protein: CASSDSLAFTDTQYF

V gene: TRBV7-2
J gene: TRBJ2-1
CDR3 protein: CASSLGGLRGDEQFF

V gene: TRBV6-1
J gene: TRBJ1-2
CDR3 protein: CASSEGGINYGYTF

V gene: TRBV19
J gene: TRBJ1-1
CDR3 protein: CASTGRAEAFF